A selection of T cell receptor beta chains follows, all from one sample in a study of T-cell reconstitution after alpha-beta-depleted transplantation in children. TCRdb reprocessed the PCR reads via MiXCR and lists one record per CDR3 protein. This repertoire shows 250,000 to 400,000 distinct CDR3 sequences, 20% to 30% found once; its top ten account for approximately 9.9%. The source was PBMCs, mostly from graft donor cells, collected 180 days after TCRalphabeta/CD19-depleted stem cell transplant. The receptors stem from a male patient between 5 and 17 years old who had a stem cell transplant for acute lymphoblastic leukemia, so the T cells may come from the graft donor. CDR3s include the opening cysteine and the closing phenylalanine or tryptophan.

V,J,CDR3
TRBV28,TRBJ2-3,CASSLSPVYSTDTQYF
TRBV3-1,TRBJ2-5,CASSQPRASDQGTQYF
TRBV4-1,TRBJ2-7,CASSQAYRGDYEQYF
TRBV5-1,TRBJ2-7,CASSFAAGEQYF
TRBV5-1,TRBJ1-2,CASSPWTGAFVNYGYTF
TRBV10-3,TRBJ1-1,CAITKTLNTEAFF
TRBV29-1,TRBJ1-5,CSVIQEGNQPQHF
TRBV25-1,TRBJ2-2,CASSELLSGELFF
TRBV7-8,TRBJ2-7,CASRQAISYEQYF
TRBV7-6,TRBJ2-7,CASRPYNRGQQYF
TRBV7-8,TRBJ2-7,CASSPHPPSGRSHEQYF
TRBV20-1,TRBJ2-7,CSAPGLAVPTEQYF
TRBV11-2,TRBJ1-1,CASSLGHRVDTEAFF
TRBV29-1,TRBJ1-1,CSVDFQGAPRAFF
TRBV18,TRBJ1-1,CASSPGDSVTDLETYTEAFF
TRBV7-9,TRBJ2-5,CASSLARLRQETQYF
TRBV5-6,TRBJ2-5,CASSLVKGNQGETQYF